This TCR beta chain was obtained from a study of T-cell reconstitution after alpha-beta-depleted transplantation in children (dated by TCRdb to the mid-2010s). At the level of the whole study: The study quantitatively tracked T-cell immune reconstitution after TCRalphabeta/CD19-depleted allogeneic hematopoietic cell transplantation in children using TCR repertoire profiling.

Overall study outcomes, separate from this receptor: The high TCRbeta diversity at day 60 in some patients was ascribed to recipient T cells and intrathymic progenitors that had survived conditioning. Over subsequent months, a decline in hyperexpanded clone frequencies was noted, and after one year, T-cell counts and TCRbeta diversity were mostly ascribed to newly produced T cells. The apparently early alphabetaT-cell count recovery about two months after transplant was reportedly dependent on only several hundred rapidly expanded clones derived from non-depleted graft cells.

In regard to this clonotype: The specificity of this receptor is unknown. Base qualities are not provided; no much larger clone lies one nucleotide away.

Trimming costs V 3 bases and J 6 bases, and their ends lie 21 bases apart. From the cysteine through the phenylalanine, the CDR3 covers 16 amino acids. CDR3 DNA is the only sequence kept; it has 48 bases, read in frame from the first base. CDR1 and CDR2 were assigned from the germline V gene (reference sequence) as DFQATT and SNEGSKA. What this sample's treatment or condition label stands for: allogeneic hematopoietic cell transplantation with graft depleted of TCRalphabeta T cells and CD19 B cells. The children who served as transplant recipients had been given grafts of TCRalphabeta/CD19-depleted allogeneic hematopoietic cells. Libraries were built with PCR. TCRdb shows the sequencer as Illumina HiSeq 2500. TCR library preparation used molecular barcoding, with unique molecular identifiers applied to normalize quantification of the TCRbeta repertoire. TCRdb itself trimmed the public reads at Q25 with fastp, ran MiXCR and retained productive beta chains. Each entry is one CDR3 protein sequence, shown with its most common DNA and genes. The sample contains around 800,000 distinct CDR3 sequences, roughly 16% of them found a single time. The ten most abundant clones make up around 5% of the sample.

The chain couples TRBV20-1 to TRBJ2-1; TRBD2 is a weak D gene call, 5 bases matching. Sequencing used PBMCs, mostly from graft donor cells, obtained 360 days after TCRalphabeta/CD19-depleted stem cell transplant. The source is a male patient aged 10 to 17 who had a stem cell transplant for acute lymphoblastic leukemia, so the T cells may come from the graft donor. The sequence in DNA is TGCAGTGCTAGTCCGCGGCGGGCCCCTCTGGGCAATGAGCAGTTCTTC. Its coded protein is CSASPRRAPLGNEQFF.